This T cell receptor (beta chain) emerged from a study of early T cells in non-severe SARS-CoV-2 infection. Looking at the study overall: Investigators sequenced bulk RNA drawn from unsorted whole blood, and chains remained unpaired. Study outcomes and limitations: Matching results from VDJdb favored anti-spike CD8 responses, leaving private and CD4 specificities undetected.

The CDR3 runs to 15 residues. The J segment lost 4 bases and the V segment lost 11 bases, leaving 8 bases of the junction unmatched. The germline gives CDR1 SGHTA, CDR2 FQGNSA. Separate cDNA molecules each had unique molecular identifiers attached to them. TCRdb redid the calling of the 5' RACE reads with MiXCR, one entry per CDR3 protein. This table has tens of thousands of distinct CDR3 sequences, over 4.5% appearing once. This clonotype has at least ten counts. The antigen is undetermined. The clonotype was recovered from an adult who was a healthcare worker with PCR-confirmed SARS-CoV-2 infection or an uninfected control (not recorded which). The sequences come from whole blood, collected at baseline. This chain uses TRBV7-2 with TRBJ2-2; 12 nucleotides line up with TRBD1. The CDR3 sequence is CAEGTGGTGTGELFF. The DNA for the CDR3 is TGTGCCGAAGGGACAGGGGGCACAGGCACCGGGGAGCTGTTTTTT.